This T cell receptor beta chain emerged from a study of T cells in Graves' hyperthyroidism and ophthalmopathy. The study's findings and limits: Using 13 V-J features, a model discriminated ophthalmopathy from stable hyperthyroidism.

This clonotype was recorded at least ten times. The antigen remains undetermined. TCR beta CDR3 region amplification was performed from RNA transcripts. HTBI primers were employed in a first-round RT-PCR of the TCR CDR3. Each CDR3 protein gets one entry after TCRdb re-called the multiplex PCR reads with MiXCR. The table has hundreds of thousands of distinct CDR3 sequences, roughly 15% seen once; the top ten hold around 12%. Germline V CDR1 and CDR2: SGHRS, YFSETQ. The V and J ends lost 4 bases and 9 bases respectively, with 13 bases between them. This CDR3 spans 12 amino acids. The chain joins TRBV5-1 to TRBJ1-1, with D perhaps matching TRBD1 (5 bases). The TCR originated in a woman aged 50 to 60 with Graves' ophthalmopathy. What was sequenced was blood. CDR3 in amino acids: CASSRDRAKAFF. Written as DNA, the CDR3 is TGCGCCAGCAGCCGCGACAGAGCTAAAGCTTTCTTT.